These 18 T cell receptor beta chains share one sample of origin, sequenced in a study of blood T cell repertoires in COVID-19. Profiling relied on immunoSEQ multiplex PCR, and the TCRdb table lists in-frame clones only, not all of them. Of a few hundred thousand clones in the sample, less than 85% are singletons; the top ten hold around 2.5%. The specimen sequenced was PBMCs or T cells enriched from blood (not recorded which). Receptor source: a woman aged 45 to 65 who had recovered from COVID-19.

The CDR3 sequence: CASSLGTAVQYF. The CDR3 DNA follows: TGTGCCAGCAGCCTCGGGACAGCCGTGCAGTATTTT. This chain connects TRBV7-9 to TRBJ2-3; 7 bases map to TRBD1. V shed 5 bases, J shed 11 bases, and the junction held 7 bases outside the gene matches. The CDR3 extends over 12 amino acids. CDR1 is SEHNR, CDR2 FQNEAQ, per germline (reference sequence). The entire variable domain, with the rest obtained from reference TRBV7-9 and TRBJ2-3, is as follows: DTGVSQNPRHKITKRGQNVTFRCDPISEHNRLYWYRQTLGQGPEFLTYFQNEAQLEKSRLLSDRFSAERPKGSFSTLEIQRTEQGDSAMYLCASSLGTAVQYFGPGTRLTVL.

This clone has only a few counts. The chain uses TRBV30 and TRBJ1-6, with 8 bases matching TRBD1. Germline V lookup: CDR1 GTSNPN, CDR2 SVGIG (reference sequence). This CDR3 region has 14 residues. V dropped 3 bases and J dropped 7; count of bases not matched to a gene: 5. The CDR3 loop is CAWSQDRVNSPLHF. The CDR3 DNA sequence: TGTGCCTGGAGCCAGGACAGGGTAAATTCACCCCTCCACTTT.

This clone was counted a single time. The CDR3 sequence: CASSLEAGTQTQYF. The CDR3 nucleotides are TGCGCCAGCAGCTTGGAAGCCGGGACTCAGACCCAGTACTTC. This chain joins TRBV5-1 and TRBJ2-5, with a possible D match to TRBD2 (6 bases). The CDR3 consists of 14 residues. Germline values: CDR1 SGHRS, CDR2 YFSETQ. V shed 0 bases and J shed 6 bases, with 12 bases lying between them.

This chain connects TRBV29-1 to TRBJ1-2; no reliable D call. Per germline, CDR1 SQVTM and CDR2 ANQGSEA. Trimming left V 7 bases short and J 4 bases short, with 19 bases between. The CDR3 runs to 14 residues. DNA of the CDR3: TGCAGCGCCCCCGGAGCGCAGACCCCCTATGGCTACACCTTC. Translation gives CSAPGAQTPYGYTF.

The chain combines TRBV28 with TRBJ2-5, with 7 positions matching TRBD1. Losses at the gene ends were 5 bases for V and 1 base for J; bases not matched to a gene: 7. CDR1 is MDHEN, CDR2 SYDVKM, per germline. There are 15 residues in the CDR3. The CDR3, as DNA: TGTGCCAGCAGTCCCAGAGGGACAGCCCAAGAGACCCAGTACTTC. Amino acid sequence: CASSPRGTAQETQYF.

This clone has more than one count but fewer than ten. This chain links TRBV12-3 or TRBV12-4 with TRBJ1-5; D uncertain. The CDR3 length is 13 residues. The V end lost 4 bases, the J end lost 4 bases, and 8 bases lay between the germline ends. The CDR3, as DNA: TGTGCCAGCAGTTCTGTGAGGAATCAGCCCCAGCATTTT. Encoded protein: CASSSVRNQPQHF.

This rearrangement joins TRBV6-2 or TRBV6-3 to TRBJ1-2; 8 bases are shared with TRBD1. CDR1 and CDR2 from the germline V gene are MNHEY and SVGEGT. The CDR3 is 14 amino acids. V trimming: 2 bases; J trimming: 8 bases; junction bases outside the gene matches: 7. This chain's CDR3 is CASSYRTGMGGYTF. The CDR3 nucleotides are TGTGCCAGCAGTTACCGGACAGGGATGGGGGGCTACACCTTC.

The chain combines TRBV27 with TRBJ1-2; 7 nucleotides line up with TRBD1. Germline CDR1 is MNHEY and CDR2 is SMNVEV (reference sequence). Trimming cost V 6 bases and J 2 bases; bases outside gene matches: 3. The CDR3 contains 13 residues. The CDR3 spells CASRGGLNYGYTF. CDR3 coding DNA: TGTGCCAGCAGAGGGGGCCTAAACTATGGCTACACCTTC.

The V call is TRBV4-1, the J call TRBJ2-7, with D maybe TRBD1 (6 bases). The CDR3 is made up of 17 amino acids. CDR1 and CDR2 (germline): MGHRA, YSYEKL. Trimming took off 3 bases at V and 5 bases at J, with 23 bases between the two ends. CDR3 region: CASSHAYGAGERHEQYF. CDR3 bases: TGCGCCAGCAGCCACGCATATGGGGCAGGGGAAAGGCACGAGCAGTACTTC.

V and J are TRBV19 and TRBJ2-1, with TRBD2 as a possible D gene (5 bases). The CDR3 is 12 residues long. Between the trimmed V and J ends, which lost 5 bases and 8 bases, there was a span of 10 bases. CDR1 and CDR2 from the germline V gene are LNHDA and SQIVND (reference sequence). In DNA, the CDR3 is TGTGCCAGTAGTTCTGTGCGGGATGAGCAGTTCTTC. Amino acids: CASSSVRDEQFF. Full variable domain (missing parts from reference TRBV19 and TRBJ2-1): DGGITQSPKYLFRKEGQNVTLSCEQNLNHDAMYWYRQDPGQGLRLIYYSQIVNDFQKGDIAEGYSVSREKKESFPLTVTSAQKNPTAFYLCASSSVRDEQFFGPGTRLTVL.

This clone was recorded once. This chain links TRBV2 with TRBJ2-6; TRBD1 agrees at 10 bases. The CDR3 covers 18 residues. J lost 1 base, V lost 3 bases, and 6 bases had no gene match. The V gene's germline CDR1 is SNHLY and CDR2 FYNNEI. CDR3 sequence: CASSDLTGGASGANVLTF. CDR3 in DNA: TGTGCCAGCAGTGACCTGACAGGGGGCGCTTCTGGGGCCAACGTCCTGACTTTC.

This clone is a singleton in its sample. CDR3 in amino acids: CASRTWTGRNTEAFF. The CDR3 nucleotides read TGTGCCAGTAGAACCTGGACAGGGCGGAACACTGAAGCTTTCTTT. This chain connects TRBV19 to TRBJ1-1, with 8 bases fitting TRBD1. The CDR3 totals 15 residues. CDR1 and CDR2 from the germline V gene are LNHDA and SQIVND (reference sequence). Unmatched junction bases numbered 7, after V lost 6 bases and J lost 1 base.

This clone was counted a few times. The chain has TRBV30 and TRBJ1-2, with a weak D call TRBD1 (5 bases). CDR1 and CDR2 (germline): GTSNPN, SVGIG (reference sequence). Trimming removed 3 bases from V and 2 bases from J, with 16 bases in between. The CDR3 sequence is 15 residues long. In nucleotides, the CDR3 is TGTGCCTGGAGAGTCATCCAGGGCGCGAACTATGGCTACACCTTC. Translation gives CAWRVIQGANYGYTF.

This clone was observed once. The chain is built from TRBV7-8 and TRBJ2-1; TRBD1 aligns across 7 bases. Germline CDR1 and CDR2: SGHVS and FQNEAQ. Germline trimming cut 1 base from V and 1 base from J; bases unmatched to any gene: 4. The CDR3 has 16 residues. The CDR3 coding sequence is TGTGCCAGCAGCTTAGATGGCAGGGGGTCCTACAATGAGCAGTTCTTC. Residues: CASSLDGRGSYNEQFF.

V and J are TRBV10-2 and TRBJ1-1, with D possibly TRBD1 on 5 matching bases. CDR3 length: 14 residues. The germline V gene encodes CDR1 WSHSY and CDR2 SAAADI. Trimming shortened V by 6 bases and J by 8 bases, and 19 bases separated the two germline ends. CDR3 bases: TGCGCCAGCAGGCCGTCGGGCCCCGGGGGGGAAGCTTTCTTT. Translation gives CASRPSGPGGEAFF.

V gene TRBV27 combines with J gene TRBJ2-7, with TRBD1 matching 8 bases. The J segment lost 7 bases and the V segment lost 5 bases, leaving 13 bases of the junction unmatched. In germline, CDR1 is MNHEY, CDR2 SMNVEV (reference sequence). The CDR3 covers 15 residues. The CDR3 protein is CASSRPGTGINEQYF. The CDR3 DNA reads as TGTGCCAGCAGTCGACCCGGGACAGGAATTAATGAGCAGTACTTC.

The chain combines TRBV7-2 with TRBJ2-7; TRBD1 is a possible D gene (6 bases). CDR3 length: 14 amino acids. Trimming stripped 5 bases from V and 2 bases from J, with 13 bases between. Germline values: CDR1 SGHTA, CDR2 FQGNSA. CDR3: CASSPHRAAYEQYF. The CDR3 coding sequence is TGTGCCAGCAGCCCCCACAGGGCTGCCTACGAGCAGTACTTC.

V gene TRBV10-3 combines with J gene TRBJ2-7; 12 bases line up with TRBD2. CDR1 is ENHRY and CDR2 is SYGVKD in the germline V gene. The CDR3 is made up of 16 amino acids. V gave up 0 bases and J gave up 6 bases; unmatched junction bases: 6. This chain's CDR3 is CAISESPGLAGGEQYF. CDR3 DNA: TGTGCCATCAGTGAGTCTCCGGGACTAGCGGGCGGCGAGCAGTACTTC.